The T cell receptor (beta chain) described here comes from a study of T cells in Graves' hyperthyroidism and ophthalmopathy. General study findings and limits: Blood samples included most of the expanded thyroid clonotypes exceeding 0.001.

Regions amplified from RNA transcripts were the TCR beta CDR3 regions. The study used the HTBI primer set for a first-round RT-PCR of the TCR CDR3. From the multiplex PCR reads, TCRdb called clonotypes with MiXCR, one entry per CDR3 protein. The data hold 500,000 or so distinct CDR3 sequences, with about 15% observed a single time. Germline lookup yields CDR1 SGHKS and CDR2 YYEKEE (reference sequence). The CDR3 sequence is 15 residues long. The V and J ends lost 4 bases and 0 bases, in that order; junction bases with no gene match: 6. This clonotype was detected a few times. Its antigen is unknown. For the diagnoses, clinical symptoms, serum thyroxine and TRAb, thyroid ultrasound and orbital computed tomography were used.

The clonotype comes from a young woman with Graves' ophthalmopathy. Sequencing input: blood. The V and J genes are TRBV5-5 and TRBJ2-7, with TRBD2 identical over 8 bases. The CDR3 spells CASSTGLAASYEQYF. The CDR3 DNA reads TGTGCCAGCAGCACCGGACTAGCAGCCTCCTACGAGCAGTACTTC.